This T cell receptor (beta chain) stems from a study of tumor and adjacent non-tumor tissue in lung cancer. This clonotype has a count of ten or more. A modified ARM-PCR protocol with three rounds of nested PCR amplified TCRbeta. TCRdb analysed the multiplex PCR reads with MiXCR anew, one entry per CDR3 protein. The sample has approximately 44,000 distinct CDR3 sequences, roughly 60% seen once. This CDR3 comprises 16 residues. V gave up 0 bases and J gave up 6 bases; unmatched junction bases: 6. Germline V gene data show CDR1 as SGHRS and CDR2 as YFSETQ. The template was RNA from unsorted bulk tissue. This non-tumor lung sample came from over 3 cm beyond the tumor edge.

This clonotype originated in a man in his fifties with non-small cell lung cancer. Sequenced sample: distant non-tumor lung tissue. The rearrangement links TRBV5-1 to TRBJ2-3; 11 nucleotides align to TRBD1. Here the CDR3 DNA reads TGCGCCAGCAGCTTGGTTCGGACAGGGGGCAGGGATACGCAGTATTTT. Its protein is CASSLVRTGGRDTQYF.